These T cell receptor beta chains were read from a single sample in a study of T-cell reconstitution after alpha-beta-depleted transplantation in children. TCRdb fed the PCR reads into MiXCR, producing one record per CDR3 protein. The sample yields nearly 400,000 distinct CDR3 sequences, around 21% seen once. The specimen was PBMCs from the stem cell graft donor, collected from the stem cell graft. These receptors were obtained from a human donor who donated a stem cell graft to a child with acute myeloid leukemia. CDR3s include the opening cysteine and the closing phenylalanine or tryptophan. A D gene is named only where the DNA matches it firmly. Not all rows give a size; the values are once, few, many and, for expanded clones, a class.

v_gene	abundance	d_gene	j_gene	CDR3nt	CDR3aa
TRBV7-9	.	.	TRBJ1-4	TGTGCCAGCAGCAGCATGTTGGGGAATGAAAAACTGTTTTTT	CASSSMLGNEKLFF
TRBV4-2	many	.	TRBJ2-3	TGTGCCAGCAGCCAAGGTTCGATGGGCAGCTTCACAGATACGCAGTATTTT	CASSQGSMGSFTDTQYF
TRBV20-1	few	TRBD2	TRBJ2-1	TGCAGTGCTAGCTCCCGGGACTACAACAATGAGCAGTTCTTC	CSASSRDYNNEQFF
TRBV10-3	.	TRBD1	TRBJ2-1	TGTGCCATCAGCCGGACAGGGGGGACCAACAATGAGCAGTTCTTC	CAISRTGGTNNEQFF
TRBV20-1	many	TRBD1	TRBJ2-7	TGCAGTGCTAGATCACCTACAGGGACAGGGTACGAGCAGTACTTC	CSARSPTGTGYEQYF
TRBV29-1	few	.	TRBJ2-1	TGCAGCGTTGAAAAACCTAGGGCTGAGCAGTTCTTC	CSVEKPRAEQFF
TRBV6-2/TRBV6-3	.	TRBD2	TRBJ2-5	TGTGCCAGCAGTTACCCGGGGACTAGCAGAGCCCAAAAGGACCAAGAGACCCAGTACTTC	CASSYPGTSRAQKDQETQYF
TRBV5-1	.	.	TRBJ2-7	TGCGCCAGCAGGGGTCTCGGGGACGAGCAGTACTTC	CASRGLGDEQYF
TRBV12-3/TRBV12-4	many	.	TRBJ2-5	TGTGCCAGCAGTTCCAACGAAGGGCTTGGGGCCCAGTACTTC	CASSSNEGLGAQYF
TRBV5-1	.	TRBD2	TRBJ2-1	TGCGCCAGCAGCTTGGGGACTAGCGTTTCGAATGAGCAGTTCTTC	CASSLGTSVSNEQFF
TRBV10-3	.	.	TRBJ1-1	TGTGCCATCAGTGAGCGTGGTTCGAACACTGAAGCTTTCTTT	CAISERGSNTEAFF
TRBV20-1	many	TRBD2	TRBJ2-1	TGCAGTGCGGAACCGGGACTAGGAAATGAGCAGTTCTTC	CSAEPGLGNEQFF
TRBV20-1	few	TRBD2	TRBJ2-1	TGCAGTGCCATCAACCTAGCGGCCACTTACAATGAGCAGTTCTTC	CSAINLAATYNEQFF
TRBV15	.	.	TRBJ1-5	TGTGCCACCAGCGCAATGGGCCTCGATCAGCCCCAGCATTTT	CATSAMGLDQPQHF
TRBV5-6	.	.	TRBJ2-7	TGTGCCAGCAGTACGGGGTCAAATAGGGGCTACGAGCAGTACTTC	CASSTGSNRGYEQYF
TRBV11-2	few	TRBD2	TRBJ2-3	TGTGCCAGCAGCTTAAGTTTGTCTAGCGGGAGGGCCAGGACAGATACGCAGTATTTT	CASSLSLSSGRARTDTQYF
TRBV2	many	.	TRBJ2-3	TGTGCCAGCAGCCGGCGGGATACGCAGTATTTT	CASSRRDTQYF
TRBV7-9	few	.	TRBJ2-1	TGTGCCAGCAGCCCGCCGACAGGTGCACGCTCCTACAATGAGCAGTTCTTC	CASSPPTGARSYNEQFF
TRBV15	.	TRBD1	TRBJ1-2	TGTGCCACCAGCATGACAGGGTCAGGCTACACCTTC	CATSMTGSGYTF
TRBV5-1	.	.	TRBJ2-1	TGCGCCAGCAGCTTGGATTACGGACTTTACAATGAGCAGTTCTTC	CASSLDYGLYNEQFF
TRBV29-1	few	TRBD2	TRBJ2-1	TGCAGCGTCGGGCTAGCGGGATACAATGAGCAGTTCTTC	CSVGLAGYNEQFF
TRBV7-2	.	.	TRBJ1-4	TGTGCCAGCAGCTTAGCGGGGGCTGGTGTGAAACTGTTTTTT	CASSLAGAGVKLFF
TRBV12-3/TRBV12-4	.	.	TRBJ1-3	TGTGCCAGCAGGACGGGCTCTGGAAACACCATATATTTT	CASRTGSGNTIYF
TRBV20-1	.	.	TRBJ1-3	TGCAGTGCTAGGTCAGCGGCGCACTCTGGAAACACCATATATTTT	CSARSAAHSGNTIYF
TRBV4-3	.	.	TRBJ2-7	TGCGCCAGCAGCCAAGATTGGAGCAGGGGGGGTGAGCAGTACTTC	CASSQDWSRGGEQYF
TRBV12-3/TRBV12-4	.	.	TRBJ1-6	TGTGCCAGCAGCAATAGGGTGAATTCACCCCTCCACTTT	CASSNRVNSPLHF
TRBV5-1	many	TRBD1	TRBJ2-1	TGTGCCAGCAGCTCGGACAGGGGATCCTACAATGAGCAGTTCTTC	CASSSDRGSYNEQFF
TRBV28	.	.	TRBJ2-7	TGTGCCAGCAGTCCGAATGGACAGACCTACGAGCAGTACTTC	CASSPNGQTYEQYF
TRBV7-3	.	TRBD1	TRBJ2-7	TGTGCCAGCAGCTTAATGGGACAGTCCTACGAGCAGTACTTC	CASSLMGQSYEQYF
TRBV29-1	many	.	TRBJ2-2	TGCAGCGTTGAGGTCGGGGCCCTCACCGGGGAGCTGTTTTTT	CSVEVGALTGELFF
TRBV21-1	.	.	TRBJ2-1	TGTGCCAGCAGCAAAGTATGTGGAGGGCATGAGCAGTTCTTC	CASSKVCGGHEQFF
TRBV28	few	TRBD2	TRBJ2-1	TGTGCCAGCAGTTTACTAGCGGTCCAGAGCTCCTACAATGAGCAGTTCTTC	CASSLLAVQSSYNEQFF
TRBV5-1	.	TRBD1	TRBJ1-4	TGCGCCAGCAGCACGGTAGGGGACAGCCGAAATGAAAAACTGTTTTTT	CASSTVGDSRNEKLFF
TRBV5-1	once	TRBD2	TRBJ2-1	TGCGCCAGCAGCCCACGGACTAGCGGGGTCTCCTACAATGAGCAGTTCTTC	CASSPRTSGVSYNEQFF
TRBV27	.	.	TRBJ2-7	TGTGCCAGCAGTCAACGATCGAGGCAGGGGGGTAACGAGCAGTACTTC	CASSQRSRQGGNEQYF
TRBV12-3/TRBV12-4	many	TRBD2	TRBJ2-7	TGTGCCAGCAAGACTAGCGGGACGATCGAGCAGTACTTC	CASKTSGTIEQYF
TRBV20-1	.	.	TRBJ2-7	TGCAGTGCTAGAACCTCTAGCAGACGCTCCTACGAGCAGTACTTC	CSARTSSRRSYEQYF
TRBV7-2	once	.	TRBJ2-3	TGTGCCAGCAGCTTAATTTGGGCGGGACTTTCAGGGGATACGCAGTATTTT	CASSLIWAGLSGDTQYF